This T cell receptor (beta chain) was recorded in a study of blood T cell repertoires in COVID-19. The overall study: Sites in the United States, Italy and Spain provided acute and convalescent COVID-19 samples.

This clone has just a few counts. V trimming: 0 bases; J trimming: 0 bases; junction bases outside the gene matches: 4. In germline, CDR1 is MDHEN, CDR2 SYDVKM. This CDR3 comprises 16 residues. Study processing details: Amplification of reference gene primers was used by the study to estimate nucleated cell counts. Libraries were prepared by immunoSEQ multiplex PCR; TCRdb keeps only in-frame clonotypes and omits some of them. D and trimming were read from the DNA, whereas the V and J calls and clone size are those reported in that table. Found here are approximately 180,000 clones, approximately 83% of them singletons; the top ten hold about 3.3%.

The chain joins TRBV28 to TRBJ2-7; 8 bases map to TRBD2. This TCR was recovered from a man in his sixties with acute or convalescent COVID-19. The sequenced material came from peripheral blood. The CDR3 loop is CASSLWGGRSSYEQYF. In DNA form, the CDR3 reads TGTGCCAGCAGTTTATGGGGCGGGAGGAGCTCCTACGAGCAGTACTTC.